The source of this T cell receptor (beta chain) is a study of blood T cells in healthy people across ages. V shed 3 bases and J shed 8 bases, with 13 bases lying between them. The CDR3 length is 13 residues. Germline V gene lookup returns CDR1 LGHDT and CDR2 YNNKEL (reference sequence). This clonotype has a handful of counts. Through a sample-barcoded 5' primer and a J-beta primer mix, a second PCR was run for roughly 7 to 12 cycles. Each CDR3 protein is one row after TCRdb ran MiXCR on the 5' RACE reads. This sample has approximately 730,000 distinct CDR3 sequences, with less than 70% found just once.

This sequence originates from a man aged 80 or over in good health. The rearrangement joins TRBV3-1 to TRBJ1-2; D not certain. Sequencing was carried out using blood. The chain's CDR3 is CASSQWQEGGYTF. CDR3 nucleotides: TGTGCCAGCAGCCAGTGGCAGGAGGGCGGCTACACCTTC.